The source of this T cell receptor (beta chain) is a study of glioma-infiltrating T cells after dendritic cell vaccination. Profiling relied on immunoSEQ multiplex PCR, and the TCRdb table lists in-frame clones only, not all of them. This table holds around 92,000 clones, approximately 80% found once. V was cut by 1 base and J by 8 bases, with 14 bases left in between. CDR1 SEHNR and CDR2 FQNEAQ come from the germline V gene (reference sequence). The CDR3 has 14 amino acids. The time point is: after dendritic cell vaccination, including at tumor progression/relapse. The chain couples TRBV7-9 to TRBJ1-2; D gene unclear. The sequencing used blood, collected after dendritic cell vaccination. The TCR originated in a human donor with glioblastoma. CDR3 sequence: CASSLDSAHGGYTF. The CDR3 DNA reads TGTGCCAGCAGCTTAGATAGCGCCCACGGCGGCTACACCTTC.